The 11 T cell receptor beta chains below all came from one sample that was sequenced in a study of cytomegalovirus exposure and HLA in healthy donors. The study ran its PCR with 60 Vbeta and 13 Jbeta primers. Data came from immunoSEQ multiplex PCR; TCRdb stores just in-frame clones and leaves some out. The sample has roughly 74,000 clones, 78% seen once. Input material: PBMCs. The receptor set was obtained from a man aged 35 to 55 in good health and CMV-seronegative.

The chain employs TRBV11-1 and TRBJ2-1; weak D call: TRBD2 (5 bases). CDR1 and CDR2 (germline): SGHAT, FQDESV (reference sequence). The ends were cut back, 5 bases at V and 5 bases at J, with 7 bases in the middle. The CDR3 sequence is 12 residues long. The DNA of the CDR3 is TGTGCCAGCAGCCTCGGGGACAATGAGCAGTTCTTC. This gives the protein CASSLGDNEQFF.

This clone was seen only a few times. The chain combines TRBV14 with TRBJ2-1; 10 bases are shared with TRBD2. CDR3 length: 16 residues. CDR1 and CDR2 (germline): SGHDN, FVKESK. The J segment lost 2 bases and the V segment lost 2 bases, leaving 3 bases of the junction unmatched. CDR3 bases: TGTGCCAGCAGCCAAAAAACTAGCGGGACCTACAATGAGCAGTTCTTC. It encodes CASSQKTSGTYNEQFF. Full variable domain (outside the CDR3, taken from reference TRBV14 and TRBJ2-1): EAGVTQFPSHSVIEKGQTVTLRCDPISGHDNLYWYRRVMGKEIKFLLHFVKESKQDESGMPNNRFLAERTGGTYSTLKVQPAELEDSGVYFCASSQKTSGTYNEQFFGPGTRLTVL.

This chain connects TRBV7-8 to TRBJ1-2; a possible D gene is TRBD1 (5 bases). From germline, CDR1 is SGHVS and CDR2 FQNEAQ. The CDR3 spans 14 residues. V lost 1 base to trimming and J lost 5 bases, with 11 bases between them. DNA for the CDR3: TGTGCCAGCAGCTTAGTAGAGTCAGGGTATGGCTACACCTTC. Its translation is CASSLVESGYGYTF.

The chain employs TRBV4-1 and TRBJ1-4; D perhaps matches TRBD1 (5 bases). V was trimmed by 8 bases and J by 1 base, leaving 14 bases between them. The germline CDR1 and CDR2 sequences are MGHRA and YSYEKL. This CDR3 spans 15 amino acids. The CDR3: CASRPLQGTNEKLFF. The CDR3 DNA reads TGCGCCAGCCGACCTTTGCAGGGAACTAATGAAAAACTGTTTTTT.

The chain is built from TRBV7-3 and TRBJ2-2, with 12 positions matching TRBD2. V was clipped by 0 bases and J by 7 bases; unmatched bases: 6. This CDR3 spans 17 amino acids. CDR1 is SGHTA and CDR2 is FQGTGA in the germline V gene. CDR3 sequence: CASSLTGLAGLGGELFF. The CDR3 coding sequence is TGTGCCAGCAGCTTAACGGGACTAGCGGGCCTCGGCGGGGAGCTGTTTTTT.

The J gene is TRBJ1-5, the V gene TRBV7-2; no firm D call. This CDR3 has 14 amino acids. V was shortened by 5 bases and J by 0 bases, with 8 bases between the two germline ends. CDR1 is SGHTA, CDR2 FQGNSA, per germline. The CDR3 region is CASSEDYSNQPQHF. The DNA for the CDR3 is TGTGCCAGCAGCGAGGACTATAGCAATCAGCCCCAGCATTTT.

In regard to this clone: Relative to the germline gene, one junction end is altered; a read error may explain this. This chain's CDR3 is CAGSPLATEAFF. CDR3 DNA sequence: TGTGCCGGCTCACCATTGGCCACTGAAGCTTTCTTT. The rearrangement joins TRBV18 to TRBJ1-1, with D uncertain. The CDR3 covers 12 residues. The germline gives CDR1 KGHSH, CDR2 LQKENI.

The chain combines TRBV5-1 with TRBJ2-3, with D possibly matching TRBD1 (5 bases). V shed 4 bases and J shed 5 bases, with 11 bases lying between them. Germline-derived CDR1 and CDR2 are SGHRS and YFSETQ. The CDR3 has 13 residues. CDR3 in DNA: TGCGCCAGCAGCAGGTCAGGGATAGATACGCAGTATTTT. It specifies CASSRSGIDTQYF.

The V and J genes are TRBV19 and TRBJ2-6; 9 bases line up with TRBD1. Germline CDR1 reads LNHDA; CDR2 reads SQIVND (reference sequence). The CDR3 runs 20 residues. The V segment lost 2 bases and the J segment 2 bases; nucleotides outside the gene matches: 13. CDR3 region: CASSIFPPDRGGTGANVLTF. CDR3 coding DNA: TGTGCCAGTAGTATATTCCCCCCGGACAGGGGAGGGACTGGGGCCAACGTCCTGACTTTC.

This chain links TRBV7-9 with TRBJ1-1; D is uncertain. Germline values: CDR1 SEHNR, CDR2 FQNEAQ (reference sequence). The CDR3 is 11 residues long. The V gene lost 4 bases and the J gene lost 5 bases, with 5 bases spanning the gap. The chain's CDR3 is CASSYTTEAFF. The CDR3, as DNA: TGTGCCAGCAGCTATACAACTGAAGCTTTCTTT.

This chain links TRBV19 with TRBJ1-3; weak D call: TRBD1 (5 bases). The CDR3 length is 15 residues. Germline V gene lookup returns CDR1 LNHDA and CDR2 SQIVND (reference sequence). V was clipped by 2 bases and J by 2 bases, with 10 bases between them. The CDR3 sequence: CASSISGTAGNTIYF. CDR3 in DNA: TGTGCCAGTAGTATAAGCGGGACGGCTGGAAACACCATATATTTT.